A single sample gave rise to the 20 T cell receptor beta chains below, sequenced in a study. TCRdb used MiXCR to reprocess the 5' RACE reads, holding one entry per CDR3 protein. There are some 37,000 distinct CDR3 sequences in the sample; over 15% occur only once, and 2.8% lies in the top ten. Sequenced material: naive CD4+ T cells sorted from a lymph node. The subset was: naive CD4+ T cells, CD4+CD45RA+CD25-. The receptors originated from a female donor with breast cancer.

V gene TRBV28 combines with J gene TRBJ2-7, with D perhaps TRBD1 or TRBD2 (5 bases each). The CDR3 consists of 13 residues. The V gene lost 11 bases and the J gene lost 4 bases, with 18 bases spanning the gap. Germline values: CDR1 MDHEN, CDR2 SYDVKM. The DNA of the CDR3 is TGTGCCTCTCGGGACCAAACTTCATACGAGCAGTACTTC. Its protein is CASRDQTSYEQYF.

Concerning this clonotype: A read error may be the cause here, since a much bigger clone is one base away. This chain uses TRBV5-1 with TRBJ1-6; 10 bases map to TRBD1. Germline V gene lookup returns CDR1 SGHRS and CDR2 YFSETQ. This CDR3 has 16 residues. This chain's CDR3 is CASRLGGTGANSPLHF. The CDR3 DNA follows: TGCGCCAGCAGATTGGGGGGGACAGGGGCAAATTCACCCCTCCACTTT.

Concerning this clonotype: One end of the junction fails to match germline, which may point to a read error. As DNA, the CDR3 is TGCAGCCCCCTCGACGCAGTCTCTGGAGACACCATATATTTT. As protein: CSPLDAVSGDTIYF. The rearrangement joins TRBV29-1 to TRBJ1-3; D gene uncertain. The germline V gene encodes CDR1 SQVTM and CDR2 ANQGSEA. This CDR3 is 14 amino acids long.

This clonotype has ten or more counts. The V and J genes are TRBV4-1 and TRBJ2-3, with D possibly being TRBD2 (6 bases). The V end lost 0 bases, the J end lost 0 bases, and 13 bases lay between the germline ends. There are 17 residues in the CDR3. Germline values: CDR1 MGHRA, CDR2 YSYEKL. The CDR3 loop is CASSQEHPSGSTDTQYF. CDR3 nucleotides: TGCGCCAGCAGCCAAGAGCACCCCAGCGGGAGCACAGATACGCAGTATTTT.

As for this clonotype: One end of the junction is discordant with germline, which a read error may explain. The chain carries TRBV2 and TRBJ1-2, with 7 bases that match TRBD1. Germline CDR1 reads SNHLY; CDR2 reads FYNNEI. This CDR3 is built from 12 residues. The DNA of the CDR3 is TGTACCAGTAGGGACAGAAGTTATGGCTACACCTTC. It codes for CTSRDRSYGYTF.

In this sample, this clonotype turned up many times. The genes are TRBV6-1 and TRBJ1-2; perhaps TRBD1 as D (5 bases). The CDR3 has 11 amino acids. Germline V gives CDR1 MNHNS, CDR2 SASEGT. Trimming pared 8 bases from V and 8 bases from J, leaving 12 bases between. The CDR3 loop is CASGTAWGYTF. The CDR3 DNA follows: TGTGCCAGCGGGACGGCGTGGGGCTACACCTTC.

This clonotype has just a few counts. This sequence joins TRBV28 and TRBJ2-7, with TRBD2 as a possible D gene (5 bases). Deletions cut 8 bases from V and 7 bases from J, with 15 bases between. Germline values: CDR1 MDHEN, CDR2 SYDVKM. CDR3 length: 12 amino acids. CDR3 coding DNA: TGTGCCAGCCAAGATGGACTGAGAGAGCAGTACTTC. The encoded protein is CASQDGLREQYF.

Notes on this clonotype: This sequence may be a read error, since a much larger clone differs from it by one base. The V gene is TRBV7-3, the J gene TRBJ2-3; D possibly corresponds to TRBD2 (6 bases). CDR3 size: 14 residues. The V and J ends lost 5 bases and 2 bases respectively, with 11 bases between them. Per the germline V gene, CDR1 is SGHTA and CDR2 is FQGTGA. The CDR3: CASSGAGPTDTQYF. CDR3 nucleotide sequence: TGTGCCAGCAGCGGGGCGGGGCCCACAGATACGCAGTATTTT.

This clonotype was seen at least ten times. The CDR3 spells CSVVAGFGNTIYF. The CDR3 bases are TGCAGCGTTGTGGCAGGGTTCGGAAACACCATATATTTT. The rearrangement links TRBV29-1 to TRBJ1-3; D perhaps matches TRBD1 (5 bases). Germline V gene sequence: CDR1 SQVTM, CDR2 ANQGSEA. Trimming left V 4 bases short and J 4 bases short, with 11 bases between. This CDR3 comprises 13 residues.

This clonotype was picked up a small number of times. The V call is TRBV7-3, the J call TRBJ2-3; tentative D call: TRBD2 (6 bases). In germline, CDR1 is SGHTA, CDR2 FQGTGA. The V end lost 0 bases, the J end lost 0 bases, and 16 bases lay between the germline ends. There are 18 residues in the CDR3. CDR3 coding DNA: TGTGCCAGCAGCTTAACTAGTCCCAGCGGGCAAAGCACAGATACGCAGTATTTT. Its translation is CASSLTSPSGQSTDTQYF.

The gene calls are TRBV20-1 and TRBJ2-5; D is possibly TRBD1 or TRBD2 (5 bases each). The CDR3 is made up of 14 amino acids. Trimming left V 5 bases short and J 2 bases short, with 15 bases between. Germline V gene sequence: CDR1 DFQATT, CDR2 SNEGSKA (reference sequence). The CDR3 DNA is TGCAGTGCTCATTACTTGGGGGAACAAGAGACCCAGTACTTC. This sequence encodes CSAHYLGEQETQYF.

By its share, this clonotype is medium-sized. The rearrangement links TRBV28 to TRBJ1-2, with a tentative D call TRBD1 (5 bases). V was clipped by 3 bases and J by 6 bases, with 8 bases between them. The CDR3 length is 12 residues. Germline V gives CDR1 MDHEN, CDR2 SYDVKM. The DNA of the CDR3 is TGTGCCAGCAGTTTTGGGGGTGATGGCTACACCTTC. Translation gives CASSFGGDGYTF.

This clonotype occurred many times. The chain carries TRBV24-1 and TRBJ1-5; 7 bases align to TRBD1. The germline V gene encodes CDR1 KGHDR and CDR2 SFDVKD. CDR3 length: 15 amino acids. Trimming cost V 6 bases and J 9 bases; bases outside gene matches: 13. CDR3 nucleotides: TGTGCCACCAGTCAATCCGGGACAGCTATTTGGCCCCAGCATTTT. It translates to CATSQSGTAIWPQHF.

The CDR3 is CASSLVSGSYNEQFF. The CDR3 DNA reads as TGCGCCAGCAGCTTGGTTTCCGGGTCCTACAATGAGCAGTTCTTC. This chain links TRBV5-1 with TRBJ2-1; no definite D call. CDR1 and CDR2 from the germline V gene are SGHRS and YFSETQ. The CDR3 consists of 15 residues. The V end lost 0 bases, the J end lost 1 base, and 8 bases lay between the germline ends.

This chain links TRBV5-1 with TRBJ1-1, with 9 bases fitting TRBD1. Germline V gene data show CDR1 as SGHRS and CDR2 as YFSETQ. Trimming took 4 bases from V and 7 from J; bases not matched to a gene: 8. The CDR3 loop spans 14 amino acids. CDR3 DNA sequence: TGCGCCAGCAGCCGCAGGACAGGGGTGAATGAAGCTTTCTTT. Translated, it gives CASSRRTGVNEAFF.

This clonotype was counted only a few times. This chain uses TRBV6-2 or TRBV6-3 with TRBJ2-2, with D hard to call. This CDR3 has 16 amino acids. CDR1 MNHEY and CDR2 SVGEGT come from the germline V gene. V was pared by 8 bases and J by 0 bases, with 16 bases between. The chain's CDR3 is CASSSLRPSNTGELFF. Here the CDR3 DNA reads TGTGCCAGCTCTTCTTTGAGGCCATCGAACACCGGGGAGCTGTTTTTT.

The chain's CDR3 is CASERGGRNYGYTIYF. CDR3 sequence (DNA): TGTGCCAGCGAGAGAGGGGGCAGAAACTATGGCTACACCATATATTTT. V gene TRBV7-9 combines with J gene TRBJ1-3; 7 nucleotides match TRBD1. CDR3 length: 16 amino acids. V shed 8 bases and J 8 bases; nucleotides not matched to a gene: 18. Germline V gene lookup returns CDR1 SEHNR and CDR2 FQNEAQ (reference sequence).

The sample holds one count of this clonotype. J is TRBJ1-5 and V is TRBV28; no firm D call. The CDR3 is 14 residues long. Trimming pared 4 bases from V and 7 bases from J, leaving 14 bases between. Germline CDR1 reads MDHEN; CDR2 reads SYDVKM. The CDR3 is CASSSALAQQPQHF. In DNA, the CDR3 is TGTGCCAGCAGTTCCGCCCTCGCTCAGCAGCCCCAGCATTTT.

This clonotype was picked up many times. The gene calls are TRBV5-6 and TRBJ2-7; TRBD2 might be the D (6 bases). The CDR3 covers 15 residues. Trimming left V 6 bases short and J 3 bases short, with 19 bases between. CDR1 and CDR2 (germline): SGHDT, YYEEEE. CDR3 nucleotide sequence: TGTGCCAGCACGCGGGACCCCAAGGGGTACTACGAGCAGTACTTC. Translating it yields CASTRDPKGYYEQYF.

Notes on this clonotype: A read error is likely, as this CDR3 ends without the conserved phenylalanine or tryptophan. The chain couples TRBV4-3 to TRBJ2-7, with D possibly matching TRBD2 (5 bases). Per the germline V gene, CDR1 is LGHNA and CDR2 is YSLEER. There are 14 residues in the CDR3. The ends were cut back, 3 bases at V and 7 bases at J, with 16 bases in the middle. CDR3 sequence reads: CASSHSSRLGEQYL. The CDR3 DNA reads as TGCGCCAGCAGCCATTCTAGCCGCCTGGGTGAGCAGTACCTC.